This TCR beta chain was found in a study of T cells in Graves' hyperthyroidism and ophthalmopathy. Overall study context: Sampling of peripheral blood happened at initial diagnosis, prior to any treatment.

This clonotype was picked up many times. Its antigen is undetermined. Study-wide points: Appearing also in blood were most of the thyroid clonotypes expanded above 0.001.

There were TCR beta CDR3 regions amplified from RNA transcripts. HTBI primers drove first-round RT-PCR of the TCR CDR3. TCRdb called the multiplex PCR reads again in MiXCR, with one record for every CDR3 protein. The data show around 340,000 distinct CDR3 sequences, roughly 21% seen once. This clonotype was sampled from a woman aged 45-65 years with Graves' hyperthyroidism. Sequencing was performed on blood.

The CDR3 DNA reads as TGTGCCACCAGTGGCCACCGCGACGGGGGATCGCATCAGCCCCAGCATTTT. It is translated as CATSGHRDGGSHQPQHF. This rearrangement joins TRBV24-1 to TRBJ1-5, with D perhaps matching TRBD1 (5 bases). Trimming took off 5 bases at V and 5 bases at J, with 21 bases between the two ends. This CDR3 has 17 residues. Germline loops: CDR1 KGHDR, CDR2 SFDVKD.